Listed below are T cell receptor beta chains from one sample, sequenced in a study of blood T cell repertoires in COVID-19. Clones were read by immunoSEQ multiplex PCR, and TCRdb kept only the in-frame ones, dropping some. The sample has 150,000 to 200,000 clones, approximately 80% seen once. The material sequenced was peripheral blood. These receptor sequences come from a woman aged 55-75 years with acute or convalescent COVID-19. Both conserved end residues are part of each CDR3.

cdr3_length: 16; v_call: TRBV7-2; j_call: TRBJ1-5; cdr3_aa: CASSVVGGQVNQPQHF
cdr3_length: 16; v_call: TRBV5-6; j_call: TRBJ1-2; cdr3_aa: CASSLGGTGSLYGYTF
cdr3_length: 14; v_call: TRBV9; j_call: TRBJ2-7; cdr3_aa: CASSVGTSTYEQYF
cdr3_length: 13; v_call: TRBV20-1; j_call: TRBJ2-5; cdr3_aa: CSASGLDQETQYF
cdr3_length: 15; v_call: TRBV19; j_call: TRBJ1-5; cdr3_aa: CASSIGGSLNQPQHF
cdr3_length: 11; v_call: TRBV29-1; j_call: TRBJ1-2; cdr3_aa: CSVTGGYGYTF
cdr3_length: 13; v_call: TRBV30; j_call: TRBJ1-5; cdr3_aa: CAWSVQDHQPQHF
cdr3_length: 17; v_call: TRBV4-3; j_call: TRBJ2-1; cdr3_aa: CASSQDYGGAAYNEQFF
cdr3_length: 15; v_call: TRBV4-3; j_call: TRBJ1-2; cdr3_aa: CASSPHGQGVHGYTF
cdr3_length: 16; v_call: TRBV5-1; j_call: TRBJ2-7; cdr3_aa: CASSRESGGGPYEQYF
cdr3_length: 15; v_call: TRBV5-1; j_call: TRBJ2-1; cdr3_aa: CASSLGDRGFDEQFF
cdr3_length: 14; v_call: TRBV7-9; j_call: TRBJ1-2; cdr3_aa: CASSPTGGPHGYTF
cdr3_length: 14; v_call: TRBV19; j_call: TRBJ1-5; cdr3_aa: CASSVTGGGQPQHF
cdr3_length: 17; v_call: TRBV6-6; j_call: TRBJ2-3; cdr3_aa: CASSPSLSGGGTDTQYF
cdr3_length: 14; v_call: TRBV5-1; j_call: TRBJ2-1; cdr3_aa: CASSYEGSYNEQFF
cdr3_length: 14; v_call: TRBV7-2; j_call: TRBJ1-1; cdr3_aa: CASSFRERNTEAFF
cdr3_length: 14; v_call: TRBV19; j_call: TRBJ1-2; cdr3_aa: CASSLGQSFYGYTF
cdr3_length: 14; v_call: TRBV5-8; j_call: TRBJ1-2; cdr3_aa: CASSSMAGNYGYTF
cdr3_length: 18; v_call: TRBV6-2/TRBV6-3; j_call: TRBJ2-3; cdr3_aa: CASSKRLAGETSTDTQYF
cdr3_length: 17; v_call: TRBV7-2; j_call: TRBJ1-1; cdr3_aa: CASSLARLQGADTEAFF
cdr3_length: 16; v_call: TRBV10-2; j_call: TRBJ2-5; cdr3_aa: CASSESIDPGSETQYF
cdr3_length: 14; v_call: TRBV4-2; j_call: TRBJ1-5; cdr3_aa: CASSQGQGNQPQHF